This T cell receptor (beta chain) emerged from a study of blood T cell repertoires in COVID-19 (dated by TCRdb to the early 2020s). Looking at the study overall: The collaborator samples originated in the United States, Italy and Spain and spanned the acute and convalescent phases of COVID-19. The prospective study material was composed of cDNA or gDNA derived from T cells, B-cell-depleted T cells, or PBMCs. The dataset comprised deeply sampled blood TCRbeta repertoires from subjects exposed to, actively infected with, or recovered from COVID-19. The repertoires were made available in a free public database intended to serve as a resource for research on the immune response to SARS-CoV-2. The samples were drawn from two sources: the first 160 participants of the ongoing ImmuneRACE study, and over 1,000 subjects contributed by 6 global collaborators. The sample metadata nearly always contained a de-identified subject ID, COVID-19 status, age in years and sex. Where HLA class I and class II types were available, the types were taken from metadata supplied by the sample provider, not from assay-based typing.

The research as a whole found: The quantity of clinical and demographic metadata differed by source and by participant and was supplied without curation.

Each collaborating institution followed its own protocols to collect whole blood in K2EDTA tubes. For TCRbeta analysis, collaborator samples were shipped as frozen whole blood, as isolated PBMCs, or as DNA extracted from either sample type. TCRbeta CDR3 regions were amplified from genomic DNA by means of the immunoSEQ Assay, a bias-controlled multiplex PCR. In the original analysis: The number of nucleated cells in each sample was estimated from the amplification of reference gene primers within the assay. To quantify the absolute abundance of each unique TCRbeta CDR3 rearrangement, sequence reads were collapsed and filtered. For each sample, productive Simpson clonality was calculated as the square root of Simpson's diversity index across productive rearrangements. The table was pulled from immuneACCESS by TCRdb, which kept in-frame rearrangements only. Such tables lose some clones; where checked, under half of the loss comes from unresolved V genes, and the rest has no known cause. D and trimming were read from the DNA, whereas the V and J calls and clone size are those reported in that table. The sample records roughly 93,000 clones, around 85% of which are singletons. Over 8.5% of the sample is taken by the ten largest.

On this clone: Its target antigen remains unknown. Per-base qualities were not stored, and no clone one base away is much larger.

The CDR3 runs 14 amino acids, cysteine and phenylalanine included. The retained sequence is limited to the CDR3, 42 bases, with the frame set at the first base. CDR1 and CDR2 were assigned from the germline V gene as SGHAT and FQNNGV. Trimming removed 3 bases from V and 5 bases from J; the gene matches leave 6 bases unexplained. Recombination connected TRBV11-2 to TRBJ1-1; 7 junctional bases match TRBD1. Sequencing was performed on peripheral blood. The origin of this receptor is a woman of 80 years or more with acute or convalescent COVID-19. The CDR3 region reads CASSLVAGGTEAFF. The nucleotides are TGTGCCAGCAGCTTGGTGGCAGGGGGGACTGAAGCTTTCTTT.